What follows is one T cell receptor (beta chain) and its context. Its antigen remains unidentified. PBMCs were cryopreserved, and roughly 2.2 micrograms of genomic DNA from them went into TCR beta libraries. The record originates from a study of cytotoxic CD8 clonotypes in ibrutinib-treated CLL. In the study overall: Response samples came after a median roughly 13 months of treatment, range 6 to 36.

Study-level points and caveats: Public clonotypes, found uncommonly, either contracted or stayed stable on treatment.

The CDR3 consists of 14 residues. V dropped 7 bases and J dropped 6; count of bases not matched to a gene: 6. In germline, CDR1 is MNHEY, CDR2 SVGAGI. Only in-frame clones appear in the TCRdb table, and some are missing; sequencing was by immunoSEQ multiplex PCR. The sample carries more than 35,000 clones, around 75% recorded once. The specimen comprised PBMCs, sampled at disease progression, from a patient treated with ibrutinib. This receptor was obtained from a human donor with chronic lymphocytic leukemia. The V call is TRBV6-5, the J call TRBJ1-6; TRBD1 aligns across 7 bases. CDR3 protein: CASTPGQTNSPLHF. The CDR3 nucleotides are TGTGCCAGCACCCCGGGACAGACTAATTCACCCCTCCACTTT.